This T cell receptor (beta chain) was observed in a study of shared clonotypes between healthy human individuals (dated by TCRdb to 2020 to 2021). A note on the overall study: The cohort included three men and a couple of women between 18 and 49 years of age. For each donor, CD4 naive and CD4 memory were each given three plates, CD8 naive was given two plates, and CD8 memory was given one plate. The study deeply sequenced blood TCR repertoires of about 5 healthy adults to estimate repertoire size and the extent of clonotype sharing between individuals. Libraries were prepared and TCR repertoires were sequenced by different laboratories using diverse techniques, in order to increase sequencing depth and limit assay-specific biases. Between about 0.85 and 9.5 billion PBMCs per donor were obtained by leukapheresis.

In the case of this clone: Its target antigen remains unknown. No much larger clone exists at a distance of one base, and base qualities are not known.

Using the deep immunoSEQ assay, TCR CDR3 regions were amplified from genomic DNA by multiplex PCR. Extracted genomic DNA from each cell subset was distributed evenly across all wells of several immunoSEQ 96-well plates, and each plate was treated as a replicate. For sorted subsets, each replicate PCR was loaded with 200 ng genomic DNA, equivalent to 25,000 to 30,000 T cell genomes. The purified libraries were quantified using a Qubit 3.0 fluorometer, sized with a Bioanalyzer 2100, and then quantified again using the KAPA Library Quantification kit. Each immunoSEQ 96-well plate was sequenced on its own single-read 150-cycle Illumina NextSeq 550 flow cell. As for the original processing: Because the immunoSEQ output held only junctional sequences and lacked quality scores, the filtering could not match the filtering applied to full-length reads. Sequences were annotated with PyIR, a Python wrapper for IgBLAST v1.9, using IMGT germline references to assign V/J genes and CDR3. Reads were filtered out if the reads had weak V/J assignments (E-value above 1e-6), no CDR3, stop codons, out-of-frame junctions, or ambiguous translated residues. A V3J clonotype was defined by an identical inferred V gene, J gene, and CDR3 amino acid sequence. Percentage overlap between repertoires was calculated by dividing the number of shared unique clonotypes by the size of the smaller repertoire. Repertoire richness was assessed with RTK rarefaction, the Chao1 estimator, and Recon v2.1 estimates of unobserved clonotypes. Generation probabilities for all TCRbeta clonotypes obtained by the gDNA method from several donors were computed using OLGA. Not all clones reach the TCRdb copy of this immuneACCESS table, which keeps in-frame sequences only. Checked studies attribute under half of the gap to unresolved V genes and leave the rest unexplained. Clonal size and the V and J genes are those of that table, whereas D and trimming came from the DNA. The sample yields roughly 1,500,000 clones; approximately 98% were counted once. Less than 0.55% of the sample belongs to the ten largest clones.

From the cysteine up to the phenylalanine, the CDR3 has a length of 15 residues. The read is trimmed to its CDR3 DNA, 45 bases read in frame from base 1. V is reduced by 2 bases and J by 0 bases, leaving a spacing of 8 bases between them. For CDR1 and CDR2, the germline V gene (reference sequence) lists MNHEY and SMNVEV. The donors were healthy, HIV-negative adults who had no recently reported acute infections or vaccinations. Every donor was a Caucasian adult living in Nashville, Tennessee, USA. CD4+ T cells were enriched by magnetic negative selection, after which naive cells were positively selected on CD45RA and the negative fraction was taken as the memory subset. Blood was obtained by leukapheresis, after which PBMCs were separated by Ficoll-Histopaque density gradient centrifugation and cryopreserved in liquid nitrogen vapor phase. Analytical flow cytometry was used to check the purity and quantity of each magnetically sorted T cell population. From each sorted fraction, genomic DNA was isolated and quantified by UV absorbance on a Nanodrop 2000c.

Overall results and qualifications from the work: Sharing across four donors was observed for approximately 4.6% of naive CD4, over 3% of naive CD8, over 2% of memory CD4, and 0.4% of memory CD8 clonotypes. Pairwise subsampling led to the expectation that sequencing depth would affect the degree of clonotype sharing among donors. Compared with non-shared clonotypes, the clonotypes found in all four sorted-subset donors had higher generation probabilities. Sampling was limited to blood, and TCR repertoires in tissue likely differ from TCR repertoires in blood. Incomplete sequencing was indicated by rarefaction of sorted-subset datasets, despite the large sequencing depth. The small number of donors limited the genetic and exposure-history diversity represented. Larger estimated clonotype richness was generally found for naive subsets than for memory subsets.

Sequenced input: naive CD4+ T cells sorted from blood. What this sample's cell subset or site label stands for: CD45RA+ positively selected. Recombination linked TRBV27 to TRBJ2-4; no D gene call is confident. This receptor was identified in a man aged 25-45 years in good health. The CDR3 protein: CASSLGWGAKNIQYF. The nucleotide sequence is TGTGCCAGCAGTTTAGGGTGGGGAGCCAAAAACATTCAGTACTTC.